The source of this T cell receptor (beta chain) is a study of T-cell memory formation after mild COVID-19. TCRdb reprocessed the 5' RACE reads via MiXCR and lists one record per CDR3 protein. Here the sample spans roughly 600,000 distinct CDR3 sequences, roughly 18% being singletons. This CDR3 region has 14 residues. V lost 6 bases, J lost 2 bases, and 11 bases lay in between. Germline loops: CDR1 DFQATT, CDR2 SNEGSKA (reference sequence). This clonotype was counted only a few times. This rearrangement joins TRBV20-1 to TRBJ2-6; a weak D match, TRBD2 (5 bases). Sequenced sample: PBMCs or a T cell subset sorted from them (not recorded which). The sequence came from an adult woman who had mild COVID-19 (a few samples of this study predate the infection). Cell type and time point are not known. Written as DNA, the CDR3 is TGCAGTGCCGATTCCGGGGCTGGGGCCAACGTCCTGACTTTC. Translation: CSADSGAGANVLTF.